These 11 T cell receptor beta chains came from one sample sequenced in a study of monozygotic twins with inflammatory bowel disease. TCRdb re-analyzed the 5' RACE reads; it lists each CDR3 protein once, without DNA. This sample contains tens of thousands of distinct CDR3 sequences. Sample: blood. The receptors here all came from a human donor with ulcerative colitis or Crohn's disease, or a healthy co-twin of an affected twin (not recorded which).

The CDR3 reads CASSVAGEARSPLHF. The chain recombines TRBV10-2 with TRBJ1-6. This CDR3 is 15 amino acids long. CDR1 WSHSY and CDR2 SAAADI come from the germline V gene.

The chain has TRBV5-1 and TRBJ2-6. CDR1 SGHRS and CDR2 YFSETQ come from the germline V gene. The CDR3 covers 14 residues. The chain's CDR3 is CASSPASGANVLTF.

The genes are TRBV11-2 and TRBJ2-1; TCRdb selects TRBD1, and the lack of DNA leaves this call unchecked. Germline lookup yields CDR1 SGHAT and CDR2 FQNNGV. The CDR3 is 18 residues long. The CDR3 loop reads CASSLVGTGYGGYNEQFF.

V gene TRBV5-1 combines with J gene TRBJ1-5. This CDR3 is built from 15 residues. Germline V lookup: CDR1 SGHRS, CDR2 YFSETQ. The CDR3 region is CASSPHSGGNQPQHF.

The CDR3 loop is CASSVTDSGYTF. V gene TRBV12-3 or TRBV12-4 combines with J gene TRBJ1-2. This CDR3 contains 12 residues.

V and J are TRBV7-2 and TRBJ1-2; no DNA is available, so the TRBD1 call from TCRdb remains unchecked. Germline CDR1 and CDR2: SGHTA and FQGNSA. The CDR3 spans 16 residues. CDR3 amino acids: CASSPGGGPGHYGYTF.

This chain joins TRBV6-5 and TRBJ1-2. There are 12 residues in the CDR3. CDR1 is MNHEY and CDR2 is SVGAGI in the germline V gene. The CDR3 reads CVSRTLNYGYTF.

The chain employs TRBV18 and TRBJ1-3; checking the TCRdb D call of TRBD1 is not possible without DNA. Germline V CDR1 and CDR2: KGHSH, LQKENI. CDR3 length: 16 amino acids. The CDR3 loop reads CASSRRVTTRGDTIYF.

J is TRBJ2-1 and V is TRBV4-1; TCRdb lists TRBD2, though no DNA is available to test this call. From germline, CDR1 is MGHRA and CDR2 YSYEKL. CDR3 size: 17 residues. CDR3 residues: CASSQTSGPSSYNEQFF.

This chain joins TRBV3-1 and TRBJ1-5; TCRdb proposes TRBD1, but this gene call is untestable without DNA. CDR1 is LGHDT and CDR2 is YNNKEL in the germline V gene (reference sequence). This CDR3 contains 16 residues. CDR3: CASSQNPYNSNQPQHF. The variable domain in full, with the rest retrieved from reference TRBV3-1 and TRBJ1-5, is DTAVSQTPKYLVTQMGNDKSIKCEQNLGHDTMYWYKQDSKKFLKIMFSYNNKELIINETVPNRFSPKSPDKAHLNLHINSLELGDSAVYFCASSQNPYNSNQPQHFGDGTRLSIL.

The V gene is TRBV9, the J gene TRBJ2-3; TCRdb lists TRBD1, though no DNA is available to test this call. CDR1 and CDR2 from the germline V gene are SGDLS and YYNGEE. The CDR3 is 14 amino acids. This CDR3 reads CASKGTASTDTQYF.